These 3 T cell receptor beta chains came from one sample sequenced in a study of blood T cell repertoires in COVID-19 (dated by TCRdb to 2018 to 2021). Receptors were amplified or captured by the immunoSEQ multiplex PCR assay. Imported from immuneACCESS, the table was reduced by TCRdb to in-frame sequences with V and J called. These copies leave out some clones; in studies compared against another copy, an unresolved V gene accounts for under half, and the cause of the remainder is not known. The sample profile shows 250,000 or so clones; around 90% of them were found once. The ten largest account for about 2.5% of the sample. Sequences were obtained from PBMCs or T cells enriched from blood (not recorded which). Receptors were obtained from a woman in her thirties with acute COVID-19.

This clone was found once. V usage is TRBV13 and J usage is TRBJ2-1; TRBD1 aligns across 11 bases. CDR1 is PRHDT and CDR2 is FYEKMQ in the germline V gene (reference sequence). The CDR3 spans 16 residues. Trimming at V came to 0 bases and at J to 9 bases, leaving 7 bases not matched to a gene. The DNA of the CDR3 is TGTGCCAGCAGCTTAGGGGCTGGGACAGGGGGGGCTGAGCAGTTCTTC. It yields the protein CASSLGAGTGGAEQFF.

CDR3 sequence: CASSLGAGVRTEAFF. The CDR3 coding sequence is TGTGCCAGCAGCTTGGGTGCAGGGGTGCGGACTGAAGCTTTCTTT. The chain joins TRBV5-8 to TRBJ1-1; D perhaps matches TRBD1 (6 bases). Germline V lookup: CDR1 SGHTS, CDR2 YDEGEE. V lost 0 bases and J lost 5, with 14 bases in between. The CDR3 is made up of 15 amino acids.

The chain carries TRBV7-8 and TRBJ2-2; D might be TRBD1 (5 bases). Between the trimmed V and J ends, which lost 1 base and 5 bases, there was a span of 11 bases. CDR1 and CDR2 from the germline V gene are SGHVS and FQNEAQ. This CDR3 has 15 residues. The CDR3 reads CASSLVQVRTGELFF. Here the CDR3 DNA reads TGTGCCAGCAGCTTAGTACAGGTGCGAACCGGGGAGCTGTTTTTT.